The entry below gives a single T cell receptor beta chain sequence along with its context. Antigen unknown. V lost 4 bases and J lost 3, with 8 bases in between. There are 13 residues in the CDR3. Germline V gives CDR1 SGHNT, CDR2 YENEEA. The data derive from a study of vaccination and CD4 T cells after COVID-19. In the study overall: The post-vaccine samples came a median roughly 72 days after dose two (range 14 to 241).

Noted treatment: roughly ten-day PBMC culture with coronavirus spike peptide pools or control peptides (ViraFEST assay). T cells were expanded with peptide pools, and expanded clonotypes were identified by TCR sequencing. With the Oncomine TCR Beta short-read assay, DNA from cultured CD4+ T cells was sequenced. TCRdb used MiXCR to reprocess the PCR reads, holding one entry per CDR3 protein. Altogether several thousand distinct CDR3 sequences are present, about 71% being singletons, with the ten largest covering about 20%. Notes on the study in general: The researchers studied relatively few convalescent patients and omitted early post-infection timepoints.

The genes are TRBV11-3 and TRBJ2-3, with TRBD1 as a possible D gene (5 bases). The sequence came from a human donor who had recovered from COVID-19. Sequenced input: CD4+ T cells from blood, cultured in vitro. The DNA of the CDR3 is TGTGCCAGCAGCTCATCAGGGACAGATACGCAGTATTTT. Its translation: CASSSSGTDTQYF.